This TCR beta chain originates from a study of T cell changes during pregnancy in multiple sclerosis. Produced via immunoSEQ multiplex PCR; TCRdb's table is partial and in-frame only. The sample has tens of thousands of clones; about 89% are singletons. This CDR3 spans 14 amino acids. Germline lookup yields CDR1 SGHTA and CDR2 FQGNSA. The V end lost 3 bases, the J end lost 1 base, and 9 bases lay between the germline ends. This clonotype was obtained from a female donor with multiple sclerosis, enrolled in a pregnancy study. The sample in question was peripheral blood, obtained in the second trimester of pregnancy. The chain is built from TRBV7-2 and TRBJ1-1, with D unresolved. The CDR3 reads CASSFIEGNTEAFF. As DNA, the CDR3 is TGTGCCAGCAGCTTCATAGAGGGGAACACTGAAGCTTTCTTT.